This record concerns one TCR beta chain sequence. Antigen: not known. The CDR3 loop spans 16 amino acids. Trimming shortened V by 4 bases and J by 3 bases, and 19 bases separated the two germline ends. Germline CDR1 and CDR2: SGDLS and YYNGEE. This specimen belongs to a study of T cell responses to AZD1222 COVID-19 vaccine. Study observations and caveats: Mostly white British, mostly female donors; authors suggested clonal diversity may be underestimated. Repertoires were obtained solely post-peak T cell response. Vaccine-related CD4 TCRs covered spike, predominating at 160-218 and 743-854. Baseline seropositivity characterized only a handful of AZD1222 recipients.

Clones were sequenced by immunoSEQ multiplex PCR, and TCRdb holds only the in-frame ones, with some missing. The table shows 150,000 to 200,000 clones, with 92% occurring only once. The source was peripheral blood, collected 28 days after the second AZD1222 dose. The V gene is TRBV9, the J gene TRBJ1-1, with D maybe TRBD1 (5 bases). This receptor was identified in an adult who received the AZD1222 COVID-19 vaccine. The CDR3 nucleotides are TGTGCCAGCAGCCATCCCGGGGGGAGTATGGACACTGAAGCTTTCTTT. This translates into CASSHPGGSMDTEAFF.